The 25 T cell receptor beta chains below come from one sample, sequenced in a study of T cell responses to AZD1222 COVID-19 vaccine. Some clones are missing from TCRdb's copy, which holds only in-frame ones; the method was immunoSEQ multiplex PCR. The sample gives some 180,000 clones, almost 95% of which show up once; approximately 1.3% is in the top ten. This material consisted of peripheral blood, taken on day 0 of AZD1222 vaccination. The receptors stem from an adult in good health.

The rearrangement uses TRBV30 and TRBJ1-3; D remains ambiguous. The CDR3 extends over 15 amino acids. Between the trimmed V and J ends, which lost 0 bases and 0 bases, there was a span of 9 bases. CDR1 is GTSNPN, CDR2 SVGIG, per germline (reference sequence). The CDR3 protein is CAWSVQLSSGNTIYF. The CDR3 coding sequence is TGTGCCTGGAGTGTACAACTTAGCTCTGGAAACACCATATATTTT. The complete variable domain, with remaining parts taken from reference TRBV30 and TRBJ1-3, reads SQTIHQWPATLVQPVGSPLSLECTVEGTSNPNLYWYRQAAGRGLQLLFYSVGIGQISSEVPQNLSASRPQDRQFILSSKKLLLSDSGFYLCAWSVQLSSGNTIYFGEGSWLTVV.

The rearrangement joins TRBV6-5 to TRBJ2-3; no reliable D call. CDR3 length: 12 residues. With 7 bases removed from V and 5 bases from J, the gap between germline ends came to 10 bases. Looked up from germline, CDR1 is MNHEY and CDR2 is SVGAGI. The CDR3 region is CASTMVQDTQYF. For the CDR3, the DNA is TGTGCCAGCACGATGGTTCAAGATACGCAGTATTTT.

The chain employs TRBV7-2 and TRBJ1-5; 7 bases match TRBD1. The trim removed 5 bases at V and 5 bases at J, leaving 3 bases unmatched. Germline loops: CDR1 SGHTA, CDR2 FQGNSA. The CDR3 is 13 residues long. The CDR3 DNA reads as TGTGCCAGCAGCCAAACAGGGGATCAGCCCCAGCATTTT. Its protein product is CASSQTGDQPQHF.

This rearrangement joins TRBV21-1 to TRBJ1-1. TRBV21-1 is listed as a pseudogene. The CDR3 runs to 17 residues. CDR3: CASSKGRVVHLNTEAFF. The DNA for the CDR3 is TGTGCCAGCAGCAAAGGTAGGGTCGTCCACTTGAACACTGAAGCTTTCTTT.

This clone was recorded once. The CDR3 sequence: CASSFERGLEAFF. CDR3 nucleotide sequence: TGTGCCAGCAGCTTTGAGAGGGGACTTGAAGCTTTCTTT. This chain links TRBV7-8 with TRBJ1-1; possibly TRBD1 for D (5 bases). This CDR3 has 13 amino acids. Trimming shortened V by 3 bases and J by 7 bases, and 12 bases separated the two germline ends. The germline CDR1 and CDR2 sequences are SGHVS and FQNEAQ.

V gene TRBV19 combines with J gene TRBJ2-3, with a possible D match to TRBD2 (5 bases). The CDR3 contains 14 residues. V lost 7 bases and J 3 bases, leaving 14 bases between the germline ends. From germline, CDR1 is LNHDA and CDR2 SQIVND (reference sequence). DNA for the CDR3: TGTGCCAGTAAACCGGGATTCCAGACAGATACGCAGTATTTT. Translating gives CASKPGFQTDTQYF. The variable domain in full, with the rest retrieved from reference TRBV19 and TRBJ2-3, is DGGITQSPKYLFRKEGQNVTLSCEQNLNHDAMYWYRQDPGQGLRLIYYSQIVNDFQKGDIAEGYSVSREKKESFPLTVTSAQKNPTAFYLCASKPGFQTDTQYFGPGTRLTVL.

The chain links TRBV4-1 to TRBJ2-7; maybe TRBD1 (5 bases). V lost 0 bases and J 2 bases, leaving 14 bases between the germline ends. Germline V gene data show CDR1 as MGHRA and CDR2 as YSYEKL. CDR3 size: 16 residues. The CDR3 DNA follows: TGCGCCAGCAGCCAAGATTTGGCAGGGCACCCCTACGAGCAGTACTTC. This sequence encodes CASSQDLAGHPYEQYF.

The gene calls are TRBV6-5 and TRBJ2-1; D not certain. Germline V CDR1 and CDR2: MNHEY, SVGAGI. The CDR3 sequence is 12 residues long. The V and J ends lost 7 bases and 5 bases respectively, with 9 bases between them. CDR3 loop: CASNGVDNEQFF. CDR3 sequence (DNA): TGTGCCAGCAATGGGGTCGACAATGAGCAGTTCTTC.

To note about this clone: The sample contains more than one DNA sequence encoding this CDR3. The V gene is TRBV18, the J gene TRBJ1-5; the D is unclear. From germline, CDR1 is KGHSH and CDR2 LQKENI. The CDR3 has 12 amino acids. V was cut by 2 bases and J by 1 base, with 0 bases left in between. CDR3 amino acids: CASSPSNQPQHF. The CDR3 DNA is TGTGCCAGCTCACCAAGCAATCAGCCCCAGCATTTT.

The J gene is TRBJ2-7, the V gene TRBV10-2; 10 nucleotides align to TRBD1. CDR3 length: 15 amino acids. The junction had 3 bases not matched to a gene; V was cut back by 0 bases and J by 4 bases. Germline CDR1 WSHSY, CDR2 SAAADI. The CDR3 nucleotides read TGCGCCAGCAGTGAGTCCCCGGACAGGGGGTACGAGCAGTACTTC. Translation gives CASSESPDRGYEQYF.

The chain couples TRBV3-1 (or the pseudogene TRBV3-2) to TRBJ2-1, with 9 nucleotides matching TRBD2. V gave up 1 base and J gave up 11 bases; unmatched junction bases: 6. The germline V gene has CDR1 LGHDT and CDR2 YNNKEL (reference sequence). This CDR3 is 14 amino acids long. The CDR3 DNA sequence: TGTGCCAGCAGCCAAGGGCTAGCGGGGACCAAGCAGTTCTTC. This translates into CASSQGLAGTKQFF.

The rearrangement links TRBV2 to TRBJ1-1; D gene uncertain. V lost 6 bases and J 4 bases, leaving 9 bases between the germline ends. Per germline, CDR1 SNHLY and CDR2 FYNNEI. The CDR3 is 12 residues long. CDR3 amino acids: CASRRYGTEAFF. DNA for the CDR3: TGTGCCAGCAGGCGATATGGCACTGAAGCTTTCTTT.

V usage is TRBV7-9 and J usage is TRBJ2-7, with a possible D match to TRBD2 (5 bases). Germline loops: CDR1 SEHNR, CDR2 FQNEAQ (reference sequence). The CDR3 is 14 residues long. Between the trimmed V and J ends, which lost 3 bases and 3 bases, there was a span of 12 bases. DNA of the CDR3: TGTGCCAGCAGCTTTGACGCGGGCCACTACGAGCAGTACTTC. As protein: CASSFDAGHYEQYF. Full variable domain (outside the CDR3, taken from reference TRBV7-9 and TRBJ2-7): DTGVSQNPRHKITKRGQNVTFRCDPISEHNRLYWYRQTLGQGPEFLTYFQNEAQLEKSRLLSDRFSAERPKGSFSTLEIQRTEQGDSAMYLCASSFDAGHYEQYFGPGTRLTVT.

V is TRBV12-3 or TRBV12-4 and J is TRBJ1-1; 7 bases align to TRBD1. The CDR3 loop spans 13 amino acids. V shed 8 bases, J shed 0 bases, and the junction held 3 bases outside the gene matches. The CDR3 coding sequence is TGTGCCAGCCAGGGACAGATGAACACTGAAGCTTTCTTT. Protein sequence: CASQGQMNTEAFF.

The rearrangement joins TRBV2 to TRBJ2-3; 10 bases match TRBD2. Germline CDR1 SNHLY, CDR2 FYNNEI. Germline trimming cut 8 bases from V and 1 base from J; bases unmatched to any gene: 3. The CDR3 runs to 14 residues. CDR3 loop: CASPLAGGTDTQYF. DNA of the CDR3: TGTGCCAGCCCGCTAGCGGGGGGCACAGATACGCAGTATTTT.

The V gene is TRBV6-2 or TRBV6-3, the J gene TRBJ2-5; 7 positions agree with TRBD1. This CDR3 contains 14 residues. The germline CDR1 and CDR2 sequences are MNHEY and SVGEGT. The trim removed 0 bases at V and 8 bases at J, leaving 6 bases unmatched. CDR3 coding DNA: TGTGCCAGCAGTTACTCGACAGGGATGGACACCCAGTACTTC. Translating gives CASSYSTGMDTQYF.

This chain joins TRBV6-5 and TRBJ1-5; no definite D call. Germline V lookup: CDR1 MNHEY, CDR2 SVGAGI. V lost 0 bases, J lost 0 bases, and 6 bases lay in between. This CDR3 has 15 amino acids. The chain's CDR3 is CASSYSMGSNQPQHF. The DNA of the CDR3 is TGTGCCAGCAGTTACTCGATGGGTAGCAATCAGCCCCAGCATTTT.

V usage is TRBV5-8 and J usage is TRBJ2-1; weak D call: TRBD2 (5 bases). V lost 4 bases to trimming and J lost 2 bases, with 7 bases between them. The CDR3 contains 13 residues. Germline V gives CDR1 SGHTS, CDR2 YDEGEE. The CDR3 DNA follows: TGTGCCAGCAGCGTAGCGCCCTACAATGAGCAGTTCTTC. This encodes CASSVAPYNEQFF.

V gene TRBV13 combines with J gene TRBJ2-2; a weak D match, TRBD1 (6 bases). CDR1 is PRHDT and CDR2 is FYEKMQ in the germline V gene (reference sequence). The CDR3 extends over 16 amino acids. V was shortened by 2 bases and J by 3 bases, with 13 bases between the two germline ends. CDR3 region: CASSLPLDSYTGELFF. For the CDR3, the DNA is TGTGCCAGCAGCTTACCCCTGGACAGTTACACCGGGGAGCTGTTTTTT.

The chain is built from TRBV6-5 and TRBJ1-5; no reliable D call. V was clipped by 5 bases and J by 9 bases, with 14 bases between them. The CDR3 is 13 amino acids. The germline gives CDR1 MNHEY, CDR2 SVGAGI. The CDR3 here is CASSTGSRLPQHF. As DNA, the CDR3 is TGTGCCAGCAGTACCGGGTCCAGACTGCCCCAGCATTTT.

This clone was found once. The CDR3 region has the DNA TGTGCCAGCAGCCCCCCATTAGCGACTGGCTACACCTTC. Encoded protein: CASSPPLATGYTF. This chain connects TRBV6-5 to TRBJ1-2; unclear D gene. CDR1 MNHEY and CDR2 SVGAGI come from the germline V gene. This CDR3 is 13 amino acids long. Trimming removed 6 bases at V and 7 bases at J, with 15 bases between.

This chain joins TRBV5-1 and TRBJ2-1, with 7 bases aligning to TRBD1. From germline, CDR1 is SGHRS and CDR2 YFSETQ. This CDR3 comprises 14 residues. The J segment lost 9 bases and the V segment lost 3 bases, leaving 9 bases of the junction unmatched. The CDR3 DNA reads TGCGCCAGCAGCTATCAACAGGGGTCCGGTGAGCAGTTCTTC. Translating it yields CASSYQQGSGEQFF.

This chain's CDR3 is CASSQEQTNTEAFF. Here the CDR3 DNA reads TGTGCCAGCAGCCAAGAGCAGACGAACACTGAAGCTTTCTTT. The chain couples TRBV14 to TRBJ1-1, with D hard to call. CDR1 SGHDN and CDR2 FVKESK come from the germline V gene. CDR3 size: 14 residues. V was trimmed by 0 bases and J by 1 base, leaving 6 bases between them.

The gene calls are TRBV19 and TRBJ1-1; D might be TRBD1 (5 bases). The CDR3 spans 12 residues. Germline lookup yields CDR1 LNHDA and CDR2 SQIVND (reference sequence). Trimming took 3 bases from V and 6 from J, leaving 8 bases between them. CDR3 loop: CASSIAGSEAFF. The CDR3 DNA reads TGTGCCAGTAGTATTGCAGGGTCTGAAGCTTTCTTT.

The chain uses TRBV7-9 and TRBJ1-1, with D perhaps TRBD1 (5 bases). This CDR3 comprises 14 residues. Trimming cost V 3 bases and J 3 bases, with 11 bases left between them. Germline loops: CDR1 SEHNR, CDR2 FQNEAQ (reference sequence). This CDR3 is CASSFPGADTEAFF. In nucleotides, the CDR3 is TGTGCCAGCAGCTTCCCCGGGGCCGACACTGAAGCTTTCTTT.